This record concerns one T cell receptor (beta chain) sequence. This sample was taken from a study of blood T cell repertoires in COVID-19. Study background: PBMCs, B-cell-depleted T cells, or T cells were the source of the cDNA or gDNA that made up the material.

Trimming cost V 8 bases and J 7 bases; bases outside gene matches: 6. Germline assignment: CDR1 MNHEY and CDR2 SVGAGI. This CDR3 spans 13 amino acids. This table comes from immunoSEQ multiplex PCR, and its TCRdb copy is limited to in-frame clones, with some not included. The profile shows about 250,000 clones, approximately 92% of them singletons. This clonotype was obtained from a young woman who had recovered from COVID-19. V usage is TRBV6-5 and J usage is TRBJ2-1, with 9 positions matching TRBD1. Input material: PBMCs or T cells enriched from blood (not recorded which). The CDR3 is CASHRDRVNEQFF. The CDR3 DNA follows: TGTGCCAGCCACCGGGACAGGGTGAATGAGCAGTTCTTC.